A selection of T cell receptor beta chains follows, all from one sample in a study of blood T cell repertoires in COVID-19. Method: immunoSEQ multiplex PCR; TCRdb's copy keeps in-frame clones and lacks some. Of 40,000 to 55,000 clones in the sample, 80% to 90% were seen once. The source material was peripheral blood. The source of these receptors is a man aged 50-59 years with active COVID-19. Both conserved end residues are part of each CDR3. A D gene is named only where the DNA matches it firmly. Size is stated for part of the rows, as once, few or many counts, or as a class when the clone is expanded.

V: TRBV9; D: .; size: .; J: TRBJ1-1; CDR3: CASSAWASTEAFF; DNA: TGTGCCAGCAGCGCTTGGGCGAGCACTGAAGCTTTCTTT
V: TRBV3-1/TRBV3-2; D: TRBD2; size: .; J: TRBJ2-7; CDR3: CASSQEAGYDEQYF; DNA: TGTGCCAGCAGCCAAGAAGCGGGGTATGACGAGCAGTACTTC
V: TRBV4-1; D: .; size: .; J: TRBJ2-1; CDR3: CASSQDLGNEQFF; DNA: TGCGCCAGCAGCCAAGATCTCGGGAATGAGCAGTTCTTC
V: TRBV2; D: TRBD2; size: .; J: TRBJ2-1; CDR3: CASRGLAGGPSYNEQFF; DNA: TGTGCCAGCCGCGGACTAGCGGGAGGGCCGTCCTACAATGAGCAGTTCTTC
V: TRBV5-4; D: .; size: .; J: TRBJ1-2; CDR3: CASSTQGFGRGYTF; DNA: TGTGCCAGCAGTACTCAGGGGTTCGGTCGAGGCTACACCTTC
V: TRBV11-2; D: .; size: once; J: TRBJ1-1; CDR3: CASSTAGLKNTEAFF; DNA: TGTGCCAGCAGCACCGCAGGTTTGAAGAACACTGAAGCTTTCTTT
V: TRBV10-1; D: .; size: .; J: TRBJ2-2; CDR3: CASSSNSNTGELFF; DNA: TGCGCCAGCTCGTCCAACTCGAACACCGGGGAGCTGTTTTTT
V: TRBV19; D: TRBD1; size: .; J: TRBJ2-2; CDR3: CASKVDRGTTGELFF; DNA: TGTGCCAGTAAGGTCGACAGGGGTACAACCGGGGAGCTGTTTTTT
V: TRBV6-6; D: .; size: .; J: TRBJ1-4; CDR3: CASSYPGGEKLFF; DNA: TGTGCCAGCAGTTACCCCGGAGGTGAAAAACTGTTTTTT
V: TRBV2; D: .; size: once; J: TRBJ1-4; CDR3: CAQEAGPNNEKLFF; DNA: TGTGCCCAAGAGGCGGGACCGAATAATGAAAAACTGTTTTTT
V: TRBV5-1; D: TRBD1; size: .; J: TRBJ2-1; CDR3: CASSWAGTEYNEQFF; DNA: TGCGCCAGCAGCTGGGCCGGGACAGAATACAATGAGCAGTTCTTC
V: TRBV6-6; D: TRBD1; size: .; J: TRBJ1-1; CDR3: CASKQGRNTEAFF; DNA: TGTGCCAGCAAACAGGGGAGGAACACTGAAGCTTTCTTT
V: TRBV3-1/TRBV3-2; D: TRBD2; size: few; J: TRBJ2-2; CDR3: CASSQELAGRYTGELFF; DNA: TGTGCCAGCAGCCAAGAACTAGCGGGGCGTTACACCGGGGAGCTGTTTTTT
V: TRBV6-5; D: .; size: .; J: TRBJ2-1; CDR3: CASIGGGAYNEQFF; DNA: TGTGCCAGCATAGGGGGGGGCGCCTACAATGAGCAGTTCTTC
V: TRBV4-1; D: .; size: .; J: TRBJ1-6; CDR3: CASSQDGFGSSYNSPLHF; DNA: TGCGCCAGCAGCCAAGATGGATTCGGGAGCTCCTATAATTCACCCCTCCACTTT
V: TRBV2; D: TRBD2; size: .; J: TRBJ2-3; CDR3: CASSRLAGGTDTQYF; DNA: TGTGCCAGCTCCCGACTAGCGGGAGGCACAGATACGCAGTATTTT
V: TRBV3-1/TRBV3-2; D: TRBD2; size: .; J: TRBJ2-1; CDR3: CASSRGLAYNEQFF; DNA: TGTGCCAGCAGCCGGGGACTAGCCTACAATGAGCAGTTCTTC
V: TRBV4-1; D: .; size: .; J: TRBJ1-2; CDR3: CASSQGTGPTLYGYTF; DNA: TGCGCCAGCAGCCAGGGAACAGGGCCCACTCTCTATGGCTACACCTTC
V: TRBV11-2; D: TRBD2; size: .; J: TRBJ2-3; CDR3: CASSKGTSKSDTQYF; DNA: TGTGCCAGCAGCAAAGGGACTAGCAAATCAGATACGCAGTATTTT
V: TRBV7-2; D: .; size: once; J: TRBJ2-3; CDR3: CASSSSGTRLFGTQYF; DNA: TGTGCCAGCAGCTCCTCGGGGACTCGCCTCTTTGGAACGCAGTATTTT
V: TRBV7-7; D: .; size: .; J: TRBJ2-1; CDR3: CASSPSTEEQFF; DNA: TGTGCCAGCAGCCCTTCGACAGAGGAGCAGTTCTTC
V: TRBV5-1; D: TRBD1; size: .; J: TRBJ2-7; CDR3: CASSLEGQSKSYEQYF; DNA: TGCGCCAGCAGCTTGGAGGGACAGTCGAAATCCTACGAGCAGTACTTC
V: TRBV24-1; D: TRBD2; size: once; J: TRBJ2-5; CDR3: CATSPGGGGTQYF; DNA: TGTGCCACCAGCCCCGGCGGGGGTGGGACCCAGTACTTC
V: TRBV7-2; D: .; size: .; J: TRBJ1-2; CDR3: CASSQNTPGGYTF; DNA: TGTGCCAGCAGCCAAAACACCCCGGGAGGCTACACCTTC
V: TRBV2; D: TRBD1; size: .; J: TRBJ2-5; CDR3: CASSEALGGQKTQYF; DNA: TGTGCCAGCAGTGAAGCGCTAGGGGGCCAGAAGACCCAGTACTTC
V: TRBV28; D: .; size: .; J: TRBJ1-2; CDR3: CASNRASYGYTF; DNA: TGTGCCAGCAACAGGGCGAGCTATGGCTACACCTTC
V: TRBV9; D: .; size: .; J: TRBJ2-7; CDR3: CASSEGAPQGGEQYF; DNA: TGTGCCAGCAGCGAAGGGGCCCCACAGGGCGGCGAGCAGTACTTC
V: TRBV4-1; D: TRBD1; size: .; J: TRBJ1-2; CDR3: CASSQDGTGGEGGYTF; DNA: TGCGCCAGCAGCCAAGATGGCACAGGGGGCGAGGGTGGCTACACCTTC
V: TRBV5-1; D: TRBD2; size: .; J: TRBJ2-3; CDR3: CASSLSSGRGDTQYF; DNA: TGCGCCAGCAGCTTGTCCAGCGGGAGGGGAGATACGCAGTATTTT
V: TRBV5-1; D: .; size: .; J: TRBJ2-3; CDR3: CASSPIEEFRDTQYF; DNA: TGCGCCAGCAGCCCCATCGAGGAGTTCAGAGATACGCAGTATTTT
V: TRBV7-2; D: TRBD2; size: .; J: TRBJ2-1; CDR3: CASSFSGLAAKREQFF; DNA: TGTGCCAGCAGCTTTTCGGGACTAGCGGCGAAGAGGGAGCAGTTCTTC
V: TRBV13; D: TRBD2; size: .; J: TRBJ2-7; CDR3: CASSLDGRSQTYEQYF; DNA: TGTGCCAGCAGCTTAGACGGGAGGTCCCAAACCTACGAGCAGTACTTC
V: TRBV19; D: TRBD1; size: .; J: TRBJ2-7; CDR3: CASSIMTGGEQYF; DNA: TGTGCCAGTAGTATTATGACAGGGGGAGAGCAGTACTTC
V: TRBV12-3/TRBV12-4; D: TRBD1; size: once; J: TRBJ1-6; CDR3: CASSPQGVIPLHF; DNA: TGTGCCAGCAGTCCCCAGGGGGTAATACCCCTCCACTTT
V: TRBV7-6; D: .; size: once; J: TRBJ2-1; CDR3: CASSFSGQSFDEQFF; DNA: TGTGCCAGCAGCTTTTCGGGACAAAGTTTCGATGAGCAGTTCTTC
V: TRBV5-8; D: TRBD1; size: .; J: TRBJ1-5; CDR3: CASSPGTGWDQPQHF; DNA: TGTGCCAGCAGCCCCGGGACAGGGTGGGATCAGCCCCAGCATTTT
V: TRBV10-2; D: .; size: .; J: TRBJ2-7; CDR3: CASSAGYEQYF; DNA: TGCGCCAGCAGTGCCGGGTACGAGCAGTACTTC
V: TRBV2; D: TRBD2; size: .; J: TRBJ2-3; CDR3: CASSPQRGSGNTQYF; DNA: TGTGCCAGCAGTCCTCAGCGGGGATCGGGGAATACGCAGTATTTT
V: TRBV9; D: TRBD1; size: .; J: TRBJ2-5; CDR3: CASSAQGAQETQYF; DNA: TGTGCCAGCAGCGCACAGGGGGCCCAAGAGACCCAGTACTTC
V: TRBV15; D: .; size: .; J: TRBJ1-4; CDR3: CATSRPEGGQLFF; DNA: TGTGCCACCAGCAGACCCGAGGGGGGGCAGCTGTTTTTT
V: TRBV30; D: TRBD1; size: .; J: TRBJ2-1; CDR3: CAWSLARDRKGNEQFF; DNA: TGTGCCTGGAGTCTCGCCCGGGACAGAAAGGGGAATGAGCAGTTCTTC
V: TRBV5-4; D: TRBD1; size: .; J: TRBJ1-2; CDR3: CTSSQTGTGLIGGYTF; DNA: TGTACCAGCAGCCAGACCGGGACAGGGCTTATTGGTGGCTACACCTTC